This T cell receptor (beta chain) was recovered during a study of cytomegalovirus exposure and HLA in healthy donors (dated by TCRdb to about 2017). For the wider study: According to a later analysis, the roughly 120 validation repertoires were produced on the same platform as the 700 or so repertoires of the first cohort. The study was designed to test whether signatures of past pathogen exposure could be identified by cataloging public T cell receptors. The study combined high-throughput TCR immunosequencing, statistical association of individual TCRs with disease status, and machine learning to predict cytomegalovirus infection status. Besides the first cohort of approximately 710 subjects, a separate validation cohort made up of 120 different subjects was used. Summary of the overall study and its limitations: In a later analysis, TCRs clustered in the first cohort were found to also tend to co-occur in the roughly 120 validation repertoires, with 85% to 95% of cluster scores above 0. The classifier was reported to diagnose cytomegalovirus status with high specificity and sensitivity in both the original cohort and the validation cohort. According to the authors, the approach could potentially be generalized to other disease states and immunological phenotypes. Most TCR sequences were seen in very few donors, while some public TCRs were found in many individuals. In vitro tests confirmed that a few of the cytomegalovirus-associated TCR beta chains recognize cytomegalovirus antigens. The study gave a list of under 200 TCR beta chains associated with cytomegalovirus. A later analysis lacked HLA typing for the validation cohort, so it scored co-occurrence in that cohort across all 120 repertoires.

On this clone: It has no known antigen specificity. Base qualities are not provided; no much larger clone lies one nucleotide away.

The library was prepared using the immunoSEQ multiplex PCR assay. The original pipeline was this. To diagnose cytomegalovirus status from the catalog of TCR beta chain sequences, a statistical classification framework was built. Imported from immuneACCESS, the table was reduced by TCRdb to in-frame sequences with V and J called. These copies leave out some clones; in studies compared against another copy, an unresolved V gene accounts for under half, and the cause of the remainder is not known. That table furnishes V, J and clone size, whereas the DNA furnished D and trimming. Counted in this sample were around 150,000 clones; approximately 90% of them appeared once. About 0.64% of the sample is in the top ten clones. The donors belonged to the validation cohort of about 110 subjects, which was separate from the approximately 610-subject first cohort. The germline V gene sets CDR1 to SGDLS and CDR2 to YYNGEE. Its CDR3 holds 16 amino acids, cysteine through phenylalanine. The kept DNA is CDR3 alone, 48 bases in frame from the first base. Trimming leaves V shorter by 0 bases and J shorter by 6 bases, with the junction holding 6 bases beyond the gene matches.

The chain employs TRBV9 and TRBJ2-1, and TRBD2 matches 10 of the central bases. Sequencing was carried out using PBMCs. The clonotype was recovered from a man younger than 35 in good health and CMV-seronegative. At the DNA level, the sequence is TGTGCCAGCAGCGTAGCTCGGGTAGCGGGGGGCAATGAGCAGTTCTTC. Its product reads: CASSVARVAGGNEQFF.